Here is one T cell receptor beta chain with its context. This clone was counted a few times. Which antigen it targets is not known. No base-level quality is on record; no much larger clone is a single base apart. Patients with autoimmune disease history or receiving systemic immunosuppression were excluded from the trial. In every dose cohort, peripheral blood was drawn for TCR sequencing at baseline, cycle 4 day 1, and cycle 7 day 1. Samples were obtained from an open-label, multicenter, first-in-human phase I dose-escalation trial of ivuxolimab. Adults with locally advanced or metastatic melanoma, renal cell carcinoma, hepatocellular carcinoma or head and neck squamous cell carcinoma were enrolled in the trial. CD4+ and CD8+ T cells were sorted separately from peripheral blood before TCR sequencing. Genomic DNA was isolated from the sorted cells so that the TCRbeta CDR3 region could be sequenced. TCRbeta CDR3 regions were sequenced using the immunoSEQ Assay. TCRdb took over this immuneACCESS table, retaining in-frame rearrangements with V and J assigned. Such tables are incomplete; in checked studies, under half of the missing clones stem from an unresolved V gene, and the remainder is unexplained. For this sample there are 50,000 to 65,000 clones; around 85% appear just once. 1% of the sample belongs to the ten largest clones.

The data belong to a study of OX40 agonist ivuxolimab in advanced cancers. Study-wide context: Ivuxolimab was an agonistic, fully human IgG2 monoclonal antibody directed against OX40 (CD134), a costimulatory receptor. Three dose-escalation patients achieved partial responses, one with hepatocellular carcinoma and two with cutaneous melanoma. Intravenous ivuxolimab was administered to patients every 2 weeks at six dose levels: 0.01, 0.1, 0.3, 1.5, 3 and 10 mg/kg. Prior anti-PD-1, anti-PD-L1 or anti-CTLA-4 therapy was permitted, and checkpoint inhibitors had been received by roughly 40% of dose-escalation patients. Of the approximately 53 patients in dose escalation, about 19 had hepatocellular carcinoma, about 15 had melanoma, 9 had renal cell carcinoma and 9 had head and neck cancer. The paper reports the monotherapy dose-escalation portion (N = 52 patients) of the phase I ivuxolimab trial. The dose-escalation cohort was 82.7% male with a mean age of approximately 59 years, ranging from roughly 23 to 90. The point of sequencing TCRbeta in the periphery was to test whether ivuxolimab changed TCR sequence diversity and drove clonal T-cell expansion.

Findings and caveats that apply to the study as a whole: Which antigens the clonally expanded peripheral T cells were specific for was not determined. Clonal expansion of both CD4+ and CD8+ blood T cells was observed from baseline to week 6 at doses 0.1 to 3.0 mg/kg. Partial responders in the 0.1-3.0 mg/kg groups had among the lowest normalized peripheral clonal expansion, especially among CD8+ T cells. After ivuxolimab, expanded clones were on average more numerous among CD8+ T cells than among CD4+ T cells. Low levels of normalized T-cell clonal expansion were also seen in some patients who did not respond.

Taken from the germline V gene, the CDR1 and CDR2 loops are MGHRA and YSYEKL. The CDR3 goes from the cysteine to the phenylalanine over 15 residues. The sequence is cut down to CDR3 DNA, 45 bases in frame from base 1. The V end loses 0 bases and the J end loses 3 bases, and a stretch of 12 bases separates them. Sequencing used CD4+ or CD8+ T cells sorted from blood, obtained in a trial of the OX40 agonist ivuxolimab. This clonotype was sampled from an adult with an advanced solid tumor such as melanoma, head and neck, liver or kidney cancer. Here the chain combines TRBV4-1 and TRBJ2-7; the D gene cannot be resolved reliably. The CDR3 amino acid sequence is: CASSQDGLGLYEQYF. The sequenced DNA: TGCGCCAGCAGCCAAGACGGCTTGGGCCTCTACGAGCAGTACTTC.